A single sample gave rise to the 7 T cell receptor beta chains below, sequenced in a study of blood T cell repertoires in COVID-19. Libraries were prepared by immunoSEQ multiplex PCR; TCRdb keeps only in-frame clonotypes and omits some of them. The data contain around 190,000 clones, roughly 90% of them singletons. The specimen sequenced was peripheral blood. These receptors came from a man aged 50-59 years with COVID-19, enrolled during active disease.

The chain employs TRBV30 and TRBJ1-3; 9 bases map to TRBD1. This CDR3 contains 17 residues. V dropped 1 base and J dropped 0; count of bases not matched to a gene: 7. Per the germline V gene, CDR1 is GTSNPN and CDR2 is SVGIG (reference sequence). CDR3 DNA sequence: TGTGCCTGGAGTGCCTCCGGACAGGGGATCTCTGGAAACACCATATATTTT. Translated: CAWSASGQGISGNTIYF.

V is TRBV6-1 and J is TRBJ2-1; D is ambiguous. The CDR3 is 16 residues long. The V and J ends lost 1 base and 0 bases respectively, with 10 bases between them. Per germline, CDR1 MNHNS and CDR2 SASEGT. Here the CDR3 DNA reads TGTGCCAGCAGTGAAGAGGAGCGCCCCTCCTACAATGAGCAGTTCTTC. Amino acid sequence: CASSEEERPSYNEQFF.

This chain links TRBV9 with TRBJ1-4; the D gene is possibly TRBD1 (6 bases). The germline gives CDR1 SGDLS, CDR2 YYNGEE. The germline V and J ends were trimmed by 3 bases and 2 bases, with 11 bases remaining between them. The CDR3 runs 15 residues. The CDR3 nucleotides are TGTGCCAGCAGCGCAACCAGGGGCACTAATGAAAAACTGTTTTTT. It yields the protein CASSATRGTNEKLFF.

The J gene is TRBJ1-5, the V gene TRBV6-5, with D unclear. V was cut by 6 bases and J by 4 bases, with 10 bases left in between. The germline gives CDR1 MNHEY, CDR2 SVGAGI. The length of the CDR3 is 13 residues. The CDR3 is CASSSTENQPQHF. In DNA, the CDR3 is TGTGCCAGCAGCTCTACAGAGAATCAGCCCCAGCATTTT.

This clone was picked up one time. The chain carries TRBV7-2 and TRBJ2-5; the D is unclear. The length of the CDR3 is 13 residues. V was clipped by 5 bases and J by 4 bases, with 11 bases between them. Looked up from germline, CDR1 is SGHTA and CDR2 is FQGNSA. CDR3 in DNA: TGTGCCAGCAGCCTGCGGCTGGGAGAGACCCAGTACTTC. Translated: CASSLRLGETQYF.

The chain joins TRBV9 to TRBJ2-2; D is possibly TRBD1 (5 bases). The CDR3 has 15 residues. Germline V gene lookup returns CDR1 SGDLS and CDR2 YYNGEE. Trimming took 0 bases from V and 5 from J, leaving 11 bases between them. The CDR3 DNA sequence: TGTGCCAGCAGCGTAGTTGGGGCAGGTACCGGGGAGCTGTTTTTT. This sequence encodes CASSVVGAGTGELFF.

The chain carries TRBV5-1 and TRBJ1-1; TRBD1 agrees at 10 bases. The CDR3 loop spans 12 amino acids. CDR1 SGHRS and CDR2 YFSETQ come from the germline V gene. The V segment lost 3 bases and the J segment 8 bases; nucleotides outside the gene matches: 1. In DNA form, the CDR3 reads TGCGCCAGCAGCTGGGGACAGGGGGAAGCTTTCTTT. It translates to CASSWGQGEAFF.